These 22 T cell receptor beta chains share one sample of origin, sequenced in a study of T cell responses to AZD1222 COVID-19 vaccine. The assay was immunoSEQ multiplex PCR, and TCRdb's table has in-frame clones only and misses some. The top ten clones hold 4.5% to 6.5% of a sample with under 150,000 clones, around 90% of them seen once. The material was peripheral blood, obtained 28 days after the second AZD1222 dose. The receptors come from an adult who received the AZD1222 COVID-19 vaccine.

V gene TRBV7-9 combines with J gene TRBJ1-5; D is undetermined. Trimming took 1 base from V and 0 from J, leaving 4 bases between them. Germline V gives CDR1 SEHNR, CDR2 FQNEAQ (reference sequence). This CDR3 is built from 14 residues. CDR3 nucleotides: TGTGCCAGCAGCTTAGACAGTAGCAATCAGCCCCAGCATTTT. It specifies CASSLDSSNQPQHF. The full variable domain, its missing parts supplied by reference TRBV7-9 and TRBJ1-5, is DTGVSQNPRHKITKRGQNVTFRCDPISEHNRLYWYRQTLGQGPEFLTYFQNEAQLEKSRLLSDRFSAERPKGSFSTLEIQRTEQGDSAMYLCASSLDSSNQPQHFGDGTRLSIL.

CDR3 sequence: CASRTKTGQGSNQPQHF. CDR3 in DNA: TGTGCCAGCAGAACCAAGACAGGACAGGGGAGCAATCAGCCCCAGCATTTT. The V call is TRBV6-4, the J call TRBJ1-5, with TRBD1 matching over 9 bases. In germline, CDR1 is MRHNA, CDR2 SNTAGT. The CDR3 runs 17 residues. With 6 bases clipped from V and 1 base from J, the junction kept 10 bases outside the gene matches.

V gene TRBV7-9 combines with J gene TRBJ1-4; D may be TRBD1 (5 bases). Germline CDR1 is SEHNR and CDR2 is FQNEAQ (reference sequence). V was pared by 5 bases and J by 1 base, with 14 bases between. The CDR3 has 16 amino acids. The CDR3 DNA sequence: TGTGCCAGCAGCCGGAGGGGTGGCGGAACTAATGAAAAACTGTTTTTT. Its translation is CASSRRGGGTNEKLFF.

The CDR3 DNA reads as TGCGCCAGCAGCTTGTTCCCCGATATGGCCACTGAAGCTTTCTTT. As protein: CASSLFPDMATEAFF. The chain carries TRBV5-1 and TRBJ1-1; D not resolved. The CDR3 length is 15 residues. Trimming removed 1 base at V and 4 bases at J, with 14 bases between. The V gene's germline CDR1 is SGHRS and CDR2 YFSETQ.

V and J are TRBV4-2 and TRBJ2-3; TRBD1 matches at 11 bases. Germline V gives CDR1 LGHNA, CDR2 YNFKEQ. CDR3 length equals 19 residues. V shed 1 base and J 0 bases; nucleotides not matched to a gene: 9. CDR3 DNA: TGTGCCAGCAGCCAAGGGACAGGGGGCCTAGCGGGCAGCACAGATACGCAGTATTTT. Translating it yields CASSQGTGGLAGSTDTQYF.

The rearrangement joins TRBV7-9 to TRBJ1-2; TRBD1 matches 7 bases. Germline V gives CDR1 SEHNR, CDR2 FQNEAQ (reference sequence). Trimming took 2 bases from V and 8 from J; bases not matched to a gene: 8. The CDR3 is 14 amino acids. The CDR3 coding sequence is TGTGCCAGCAGCTTATCAGACAGGGACGGGGGCTACACCTTC. Its protein is CASSLSDRDGGYTF.

The chain recombines TRBV28 with TRBJ2-3; tentatively, D is TRBD2 (7 bases). Trimming cost V 4 bases and J 13 bases, with 18 bases left between them. The CDR3 has 13 residues. CDR1 and CDR2 from the germline V gene are MDHEN and SYDVKM. The CDR3 sequence: CASSSGGGGPKYF. DNA for the CDR3: TGTGCCAGCAGTTCGGGGGGCGGCGGGCCGAAGTATTTT.

The rearrangement uses TRBV24-1 and TRBJ2-1; TRBD1 agrees at 7 bases. CDR1 KGHDR and CDR2 SFDVKD come from the germline V gene. This CDR3 is built from 19 residues. Trimming at V came to 4 bases and at J to 0 bases, leaving 14 bases not matched to a gene. CDR3 sequence: CATSETGTVKWSSYNEQFF. CDR3 bases: TGTGCCACCAGTGAAACCGGGACAGTAAAATGGAGCTCCTACAATGAGCAGTTCTTC.

This clone was seen more than once but under ten times. This chain links TRBV4-2 with TRBJ2-3; D perhaps matches TRBD2 (5 bases). The ends were cut back, 0 bases at V and 4 bases at J, with 8 bases in the middle. CDR1 and CDR2 from the germline V gene are LGHNA and YNFKEQ. The CDR3 sequence is 14 residues long. CDR3 nucleotide sequence: TGTGCCAGCAGCCAAGACCTGGGAGCAGATACGCAGTATTTT. It translates to CASSQDLGADTQYF.

The chain has TRBV5-1 and TRBJ2-1; 14 bases map to TRBD2. In germline, CDR1 is SGHRS, CDR2 YFSETQ. The CDR3 is 16 residues long. V trimming: 2 bases; J trimming: 10 bases; junction bases outside the gene matches: 8. Written as DNA, the CDR3 is TGCGCCAGCAGCTTCGGGACTAGCGGGAGTTCGGAGGAGCAGTTCTTC. This sequence encodes CASSFGTSGSSEEQFF.

This chain uses TRBV24-1 with TRBJ2-7; 10 nucleotides match TRBD1. Germline trimming cut 4 bases from V and 5 bases from J; bases unmatched to any gene: 7. This CDR3 contains 15 residues. Germline lookup yields CDR1 KGHDR and CDR2 SFDVKD. The CDR3 loop is CATSDPRQGADEQYF. The CDR3, as DNA: TGTGCCACCAGTGACCCTAGACAGGGGGCCGACGAGCAGTACTTC.

The gene calls are TRBV9 and TRBJ1-2; no definite D call. The ends were cut back, 4 bases at V and 3 bases at J, with 16 bases in the middle. The CDR3 has 15 residues. Germline V lookup: CDR1 SGDLS, CDR2 YYNGEE. In DNA form, the CDR3 reads TGTGCCAGCAGCCCCCGTTCCTCTTGGGACTATGGCTACACCTTC. Amino acid sequence: CASSPRSSWDYGYTF.

V gene TRBV7-9 combines with J gene TRBJ1-2; possibly TRBD1 for D (5 bases). Trimming took 3 bases from V and 6 from J, leaving 14 bases between them. The CDR3 has 14 amino acids. CDR1 is SEHNR, CDR2 FQNEAQ, per germline (reference sequence). The CDR3 is CASSFHQGIDGYTF. CDR3 sequence (DNA): TGTGCCAGCAGCTTTCATCAGGGAATTGATGGCTACACCTTC.

The gene calls are TRBV5-8 and TRBJ1-4; the D is unclear. This CDR3 is built from 12 residues. Germline V gene lookup returns CDR1 SGHTS and CDR2 YDEGEE. V lost 4 bases and J lost 5, with 6 bases in between. This chain's CDR3 is CASSPRNEKLFF. CDR3 sequence (DNA): TGTGCCAGCAGCCCAAGGAATGAAAAACTGTTTTTT.

The genes are TRBV6-5 and TRBJ1-2; 9 bases are shared with TRBD1. The CDR3 extends over 13 amino acids. After removal of 6 bases from V and 5 bases from J, the junction contained 4 bases not matched to a gene. The germline CDR1 and CDR2 sequences are MNHEY and SVGAGI. This CDR3 is CASSRGTGYGYTF. CDR3 DNA: TGTGCCAGCAGCCGAGGGACAGGGTATGGCTACACCTTC.

This clone was seen a handful of times. The chain carries TRBV19 and TRBJ1-2, with no clear D. The V end was cut by 1 base, the J end by 4 bases, with 7 bases between. The CDR3 covers 13 residues. The germline CDR1 and CDR2 sequences are LNHDA and SQIVND (reference sequence). CDR3 amino acids: CASSIGVSYGYTF. CDR3 in DNA: TGTGCCAGTAGTATAGGAGTATCCTATGGCTACACCTTC.

The chain combines TRBV5-1 with TRBJ1-3, with TRBD1 matching over 12 bases. Germline CDR1 SGHRS, CDR2 YFSETQ. Trimming at V came to 4 bases and at J to 9 bases, leaving 5 bases not matched to a gene. The CDR3 is made up of 14 amino acids. CDR3 DNA sequence: TGCGCCAGCAGCGGGGACAGGGGGCTCGGCACCATATATTTT. It yields the protein CASSGDRGLGTIYF.

The chain uses TRBV19 and TRBJ1-1; no firm D call. V lost 3 bases and J 2 bases, leaving 7 bases between the germline ends. The CDR3 runs to 13 residues. Germline CDR1 LNHDA, CDR2 SQIVND (reference sequence). The CDR3 coding sequence is TGTGCCAGTAGTATTAGCATCAACACTGAAGCTTTCTTT. Protein: CASSISINTEAFF.

The rearrangement links TRBV15 to TRBJ1-5, with 8 bases that match TRBD1. J gave up 2 bases and V 4 bases, and 1 base lay outside the gene matches. This CDR3 has 14 residues. CDR1 LNHNV and CDR2 YYDKDF come from the germline V gene (reference sequence). CDR3 amino acids: CATSKQGGNQPQHF. DNA for the CDR3: TGTGCCACCAGCAAACAGGGGGGCAATCAGCCCCAGCATTTT.

The V and J genes are TRBV30 and TRBJ1-6; maybe TRBD1 (5 bases). This CDR3 spans 17 amino acids. V was shortened by 3 bases and J by 0 bases, with 15 bases between the two germline ends. In germline, CDR1 is GTSNPN, CDR2 SVGIG (reference sequence). DNA for the CDR3: TGTGCCTGGAGGGAATTTGGGGGATTCTCCTATAATTCACCCCTCCACTTT. Translated, it gives CAWREFGGFSYNSPLHF.

The gene calls are TRBV6-2 or TRBV6-3 and TRBJ1-1; D remains unclear. This CDR3 has 14 residues. V was trimmed by 2 bases and J by 5 bases, leaving 12 bases between them. CDR1 MNHEY and CDR2 SVGEGT come from the germline V gene. In nucleotides, the CDR3 is TGTGCCAGCAGTTACGAATTGGGGAGAACTGAAGCTTTCTTT. Translating it yields CASSYELGRTEAFF.

This chain links TRBV5-1 with TRBJ1-2; possible D gene TRBD1, 6 bases. The CDR3 consists of 17 residues. Germline V gene data show CDR1 as SGHRS and CDR2 as YFSETQ. V was clipped by 1 base and J by 0 bases, with 16 bases between them. The CDR3 region is CASSLMTGLATNYGYTF. DNA for the CDR3: TGCGCCAGCAGCTTGATGACAGGACTAGCAACTAACTATGGCTACACCTTC.